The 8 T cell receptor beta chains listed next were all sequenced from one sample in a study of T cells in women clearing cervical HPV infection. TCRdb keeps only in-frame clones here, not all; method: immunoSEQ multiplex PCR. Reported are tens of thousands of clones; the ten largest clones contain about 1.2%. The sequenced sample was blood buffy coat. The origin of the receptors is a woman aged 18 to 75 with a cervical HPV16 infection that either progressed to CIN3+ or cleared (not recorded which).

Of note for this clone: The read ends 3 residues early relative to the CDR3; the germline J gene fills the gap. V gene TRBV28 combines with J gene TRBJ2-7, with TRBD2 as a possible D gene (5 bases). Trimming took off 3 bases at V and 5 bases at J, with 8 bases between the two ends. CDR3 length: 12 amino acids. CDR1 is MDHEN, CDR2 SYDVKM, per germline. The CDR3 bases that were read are TGTGCCAGCAGTTTCGGTAGCGACGAG. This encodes CASSFGSDE. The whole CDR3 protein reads CASSFGSDEQYF.

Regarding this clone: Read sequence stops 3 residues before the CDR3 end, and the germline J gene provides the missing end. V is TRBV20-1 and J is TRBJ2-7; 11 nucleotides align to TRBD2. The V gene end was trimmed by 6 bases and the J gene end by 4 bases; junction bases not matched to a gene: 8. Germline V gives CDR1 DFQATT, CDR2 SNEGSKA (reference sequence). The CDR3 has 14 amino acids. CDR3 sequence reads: CSAYLTSGIYEQYF. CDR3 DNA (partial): TGCAGTGCCTACCTGACTAGCGGGATTTACGAG.

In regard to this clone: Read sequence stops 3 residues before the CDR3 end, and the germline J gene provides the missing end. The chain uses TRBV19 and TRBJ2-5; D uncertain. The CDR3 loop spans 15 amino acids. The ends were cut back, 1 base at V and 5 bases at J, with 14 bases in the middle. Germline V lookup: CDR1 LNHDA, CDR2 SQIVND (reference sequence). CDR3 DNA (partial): TGTGCCAGTAGTATAGGTGGTTGGGCCCGGGAGACC. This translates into CASSIGGWARET. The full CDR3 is CASSIGGWARETQYF.

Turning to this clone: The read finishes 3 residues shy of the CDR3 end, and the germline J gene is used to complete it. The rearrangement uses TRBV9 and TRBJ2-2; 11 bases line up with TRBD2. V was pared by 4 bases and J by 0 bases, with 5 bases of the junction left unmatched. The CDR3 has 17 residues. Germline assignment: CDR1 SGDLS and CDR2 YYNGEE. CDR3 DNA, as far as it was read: TGTGCCAGCAGCCTAAGACTAGCGGGGTCGAACACCGGGGAG. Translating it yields CASSLRLAGSNTGE. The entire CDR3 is CASSLRLAGSNTGELFF.

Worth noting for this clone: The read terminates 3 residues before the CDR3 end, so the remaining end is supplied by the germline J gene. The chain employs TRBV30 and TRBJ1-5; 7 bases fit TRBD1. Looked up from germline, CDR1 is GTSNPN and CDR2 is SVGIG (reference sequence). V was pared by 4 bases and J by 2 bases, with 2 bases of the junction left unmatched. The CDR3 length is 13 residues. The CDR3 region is CAWTQGGNQPQHF. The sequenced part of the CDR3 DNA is TGTGCCTGGACCCAGGGGGGCAATCAGCCC.

The CDR3 reads CASSPARLAGQSGANVLTF. The CDR3 bases that were read are TGTGCCAGCAGTCCCGCCCGACTAGCGGGGCAGTCTGGGGCCAACGTC. The rearrangement links TRBV2 to TRBJ2-6; TRBD2 matches at 11 bases. The CDR3 goes on 3 residues after the read ends, and that part is filled in from the germline J gene. There are 19 residues in the CDR3. With 5 bases clipped from V and 1 base from J, the junction kept 10 bases outside the gene matches. CDR1 and CDR2 (germline): SNHLY, FYNNEI.

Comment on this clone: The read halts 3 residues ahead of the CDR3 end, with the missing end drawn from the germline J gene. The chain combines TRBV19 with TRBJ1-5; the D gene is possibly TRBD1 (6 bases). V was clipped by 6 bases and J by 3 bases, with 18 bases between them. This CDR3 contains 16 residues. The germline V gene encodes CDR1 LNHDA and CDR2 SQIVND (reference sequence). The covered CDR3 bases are TGTGCCAGTAGCCTTTGGGGAGGGGGTAACAATCAGCCC. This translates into CASSLWGGGNNQP. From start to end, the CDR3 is CASSLWGGGNNQPQHF.

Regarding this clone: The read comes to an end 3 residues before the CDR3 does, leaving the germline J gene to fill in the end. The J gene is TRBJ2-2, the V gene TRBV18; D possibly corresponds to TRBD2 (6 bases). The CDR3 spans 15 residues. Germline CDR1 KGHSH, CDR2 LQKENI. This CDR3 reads CASSPSLWGDEKLFF. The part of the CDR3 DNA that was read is TGTGCCAGCTCACCAAGTCTCTGGGGGGATGAAAAG. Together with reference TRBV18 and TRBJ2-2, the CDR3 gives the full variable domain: NAGVMQNPRHLVRRRGQEARLRCSPMKGHSHVYWYRQLPEEGLKFMVYLQKENIIDESGMPKERFSAEFPKEGPSILRIQQVVRGDSAAYFCASSPSLWGDEKLFFGEGSRLTVL.